These T cell receptor beta chains were read from a single sample in a study of blood T cell repertoires in COVID-19. Clones were sequenced by immunoSEQ multiplex PCR, and TCRdb holds only the in-frame ones, with some missing. This table has some 270,000 clones, approximately 83% appearing once. Material for sequencing was PBMCs or T cells enriched from blood (not recorded which). These receptors were taken from a woman aged 25 to 39 who had recovered from COVID-19. CDR3s include the opening cysteine and the closing phenylalanine or tryptophan. Fields, in order: V gene, clone size, J gene, D gene, CDR3 DNA, CDR3 protein. D genes are given only for firm matches. Clone size appears in some rows only: once, few, many, or a class for an expanded clone.

V gene: TRBV28
clone size: NA
J gene: TRBJ1-5
D gene: TRBD1
CDR3 DNA: TGTGCCAGCAGGGGACAGGCGCAGCCCCAGCATTTT
CDR3 protein: CASRGQAQPQHF

V gene: TRBV28
clone size: once
J gene: TRBJ2-3
D gene: NA
CDR3 DNA: TGTGCCAGCAGTCCAGGGTCAAAGGCCGATACGCAGTATTTT
CDR3 protein: CASSPGSKADTQYF

V gene: TRBV25-1
clone size: NA
J gene: TRBJ1-2
D gene: NA
CDR3 DNA: TGTGCCAGCAGTGATTTAGGCTACACCTTC
CDR3 protein: CASSDLGYTF

V gene: TRBV11-2
clone size: NA
J gene: TRBJ1-2
D gene: NA
CDR3 DNA: TGTGCCAGCAGCTTAGAGGCAGGTTTAGGCTACACCTTC
CDR3 protein: CASSLEAGLGYTF

V gene: TRBV2
clone size: NA
J gene: TRBJ2-1
D gene: TRBD1
CDR3 DNA: TGTGCCAGCAGTTACAGGGGTTGGAGCTCCTACAATGAGCAGTTCTTC
CDR3 protein: CASSYRGWSSYNEQFF

V gene: TRBV28
clone size: NA
J gene: TRBJ1-2
D gene: NA
CDR3 DNA: TGTGCCAGCAGTGCCGAAGGCCGGGGAAACTATGGCTACACCTTC
CDR3 protein: CASSAEGRGNYGYTF

V gene: TRBV7-2
clone size: NA
J gene: TRBJ1-6
D gene: NA
CDR3 DNA: TGTGCCAGCAGCTTATCGGGGGCCTATAATTCACCCCTCCACTTT
CDR3 protein: CASSLSGAYNSPLHF

V gene: TRBV6-4
clone size: NA
J gene: TRBJ2-3
D gene: TRBD2
CDR3 DNA: TGTGCCAGCAGCAGCGGGGGCGACACAGATACGCAGTATTTT
CDR3 protein: CASSSGGDTDTQYF

V gene: TRBV28
clone size: few
J gene: TRBJ1-2
D gene: NA
CDR3 DNA: TGTGCCACCTCACAGTGGGATGGCTACACCTTC
CDR3 protein: CATSQWDGYTF

V gene: TRBV5-4
clone size: NA
J gene: TRBJ2-2
D gene: TRBD2
CDR3 DNA: TGTGCCAGCAGCCACCCGGGACTAGGAGGCACCGGGGAGCTGTTTTTT
CDR3 protein: CASSHPGLGGTGELFF

V gene: TRBV4-1
clone size: NA
J gene: TRBJ2-7
D gene: NA
CDR3 DNA: TGCGCCAGCAGCCCCTTGGGGCAGGGCGTGTACGAGCAGTACTTC
CDR3 protein: CASSPLGQGVYEQYF

V gene: TRBV30
clone size: NA
J gene: TRBJ1-1
D gene: NA
CDR3 DNA: TGTGCCTGGAGTATTTGGGAGGGGAACACTGAAGCTTTCTTT
CDR3 protein: CAWSIWEGNTEAFF

V gene: TRBV29-1
clone size: NA
J gene: TRBJ1-3
D gene: NA
CDR3 DNA: TGCAGCGTTGTGTCCAGGTCTGGAAACACCATATATTTT
CDR3 protein: CSVVSRSGNTIYF

V gene: TRBV28
clone size: NA
J gene: TRBJ1-6
D gene: NA
CDR3 DNA: TGTGCCACCGTGGACAGCAAGTCCTATAATTCACCCCTCCACTTT
CDR3 protein: CATVDSKSYNSPLHF

V gene: TRBV6-5
clone size: NA
J gene: TRBJ2-7
D gene: TRBD2
CDR3 DNA: TGTGCCAGCAGTCTACTAGCGGGACCCTACGAGCAGTACTTC
CDR3 protein: CASSLLAGPYEQYF

V gene: TRBV5-4
clone size: NA
J gene: TRBJ1-1
D gene: TRBD1
CDR3 DNA: TGTGCCAGCAGCTTCCGGACAGGGAGGAACACTGAAGCTTTCTTT
CDR3 protein: CASSFRTGRNTEAFF

V gene: TRBV19
clone size: once
J gene: TRBJ2-3
D gene: NA
CDR3 DNA: TGTGCCAGTAGCATGGGTGGGAGGACAGATACGCAGTATTTT
CDR3 protein: CASSMGGRTDTQYF

V gene: TRBV6-5
clone size: NA
J gene: TRBJ2-1
D gene: TRBD1
CDR3 DNA: TGTGCCAGCAGTCCGGGACAGGGCTACAATGAGCAGTTCTTC
CDR3 protein: CASSPGQGYNEQFF

V gene: TRBV9
clone size: few
J gene: TRBJ1-1
D gene: NA
CDR3 DNA: TGTGCCAGCAGCCCCCGTAGGGAGGGGTACACTGAAGCTTTCTTT
CDR3 protein: CASSPRREGYTEAFF

V gene: TRBV4-1
clone size: NA
J gene: TRBJ2-1
D gene: TRBD2
CDR3 DNA: TGCGCCAGCAGCCAAGGTGTCGGCGGGAGCTCCTACAATGAGCAGTTCTTC
CDR3 protein: CASSQGVGGSSYNEQFF

V gene: TRBV15
clone size: few
J gene: TRBJ1-2
D gene: TRBD1
CDR3 DNA: TGTGCCACCAGCTCCGGTGCGGGACAGGGGGCGGCTGGCTACACCTTC
CDR3 protein: CATSSGAGQGAAGYTF

V gene: TRBV24-1
clone size: NA
J gene: TRBJ1-5
D gene: NA
CDR3 DNA: TGCGGATTCCAGGGTAAGGGCAATCAGCCCCAGCATTTT
CDR3 protein: CGFQGKGNQPQHF

V gene: TRBV10-3
clone size: NA
J gene: TRBJ2-7
D gene: NA
CDR3 DNA: TGTGCCATCAGGACGGACAGTCCCTACGAGCAGTACTTC
CDR3 protein: CAIRTDSPYEQYF

V gene: TRBV10-2
clone size: once
J gene: TRBJ2-3
D gene: TRBD2
CDR3 DNA: TGCGCCAGCACCCCGAGGGTGGCGCGGGGGGGCACAGATACGCAGTATTTT
CDR3 protein: CASTPRVARGGTDTQYF

V gene: TRBV12-3/TRBV12-4
clone size: NA
J gene: TRBJ1-1
D gene: NA
CDR3 DNA: TGTGCCAGCAAGGTGGGCTTGAACACTGAAGCTTTCTTT
CDR3 protein: CASKVGLNTEAFF

V gene: TRBV19
clone size: NA
J gene: TRBJ1-2
D gene: NA
CDR3 DNA: TGTGCCAGTAGTATTTCCGCAGTGAACTATGGCTACACCTTC
CDR3 protein: CASSISAVNYGYTF

V gene: TRBV5-1
clone size: NA
J gene: TRBJ2-1
D gene: TRBD2
CDR3 DNA: TGCGCCAGCAGCTGGGGACTAGCGGGAGGGCCCAGTGAGCAGTTCTTC
CDR3 protein: CASSWGLAGGPSEQFF

V gene: TRBV28
clone size: NA
J gene: TRBJ2-7
D gene: TRBD1
CDR3 DNA: TGTGCCAGCAGTCCAACCGGGACAGGGACCGACGAGCAGTACTTC
CDR3 protein: CASSPTGTGTDEQYF

V gene: TRBV30
clone size: NA
J gene: TRBJ1-6
D gene: NA
CDR3 DNA: TGTGCCTGGAGTGAGACAGGAAATTCACCCCTCCACTTT
CDR3 protein: CAWSETGNSPLHF

V gene: TRBV7-5
clone size: NA
J gene: TRBJ1-5
D gene: NA
CDR3 DNA: TGTGCCAGAAGCTTAGACGCAGGGATCAATCAGCCCCAGCATTTT
CDR3 protein: CARSLDAGINQPQHF

V gene: TRBV5-1
clone size: NA
J gene: TRBJ2-7
D gene: TRBD2
CDR3 DNA: TGCGCCAGCAGCTTGTCTAGCGGGAGTCTCACCTACGAGCAGTACTTC
CDR3 protein: CASSLSSGSLTYEQYF

V gene: TRBV6-5
clone size: NA
J gene: TRBJ1-2
D gene: NA
CDR3 DNA: TGTGCCAGCAGGTTCGGACAGAACTATGGCTACACCTTC
CDR3 protein: CASRFGQNYGYTF

V gene: TRBV20-1
clone size: NA
J gene: TRBJ2-2
D gene: NA
CDR3 DNA: TGCAGTGCCGGGACTCCCGGGGAGCTGTTTTTT
CDR3 protein: CSAGTPGELFF

V gene: TRBV19
clone size: NA
J gene: TRBJ1-1
D gene: TRBD1
CDR3 DNA: TGTGCCAGTATTTCAACAGGGGGCTTCACTGAAGCTTTCTTT
CDR3 protein: CASISTGGFTEAFF

V gene: TRBV10-3
clone size: NA
J gene: TRBJ2-2
D gene: TRBD2
CDR3 DNA: TGTGCCATCAGTGTTAGTAGCGGGGTCCGGCACACCGGGGAGCTGTTTTTT
CDR3 protein: CAISVSSGVRHTGELFF

V gene: TRBV28
clone size: NA
J gene: TRBJ1-1
D gene: NA
CDR3 DNA: TGTGCCAGCAGTCTAACGTCTGAAGCTTTCTTT
CDR3 protein: CASSLTSEAFF

V gene: TRBV6-5
clone size: NA
J gene: TRBJ1-3
D gene: TRBD1
CDR3 DNA: TGTGCCAGCAGAGACAGGGTTACTCATCGAAACACCATATATTTT
CDR3 protein: CASRDRVTHRNTIYF

V gene: TRBV7-6
clone size: NA
J gene: TRBJ1-1
D gene: NA
CDR3 DNA: TGTGCCAGCAGCCCATCGGGGAGGGGGATCGGAAGAACTGAAGCTTTCTTT
CDR3 protein: CASSPSGRGIGRTEAFF

V gene: TRBV6-4
clone size: NA
J gene: TRBJ1-1
D gene: NA
CDR3 DNA: TGTGCCAGCAGTGGCCCCCAGATGAACACTGAAGCTTTCTTT
CDR3 protein: CASSGPQMNTEAFF

V gene: TRBV7-2
clone size: NA
J gene: TRBJ2-1
D gene: NA
CDR3 DNA: TGTGCCAGCAGCTTAGGGGACTTCTCGACCAATGAGCAGTTCTTC
CDR3 protein: CASSLGDFSTNEQFF

V gene: TRBV3-1/TRBV3-2
clone size: NA
J gene: TRBJ2-7
D gene: NA
CDR3 DNA: TGTGCCAGCAGCCAATCCAGGGGTTCCACGGACTACGAGCAGTACTTC
CDR3 protein: CASSQSRGSTDYEQYF

V gene: TRBV18
clone size: NA
J gene: TRBJ2-3
D gene: NA
CDR3 DNA: TGTGCCAGCTCACCCAATAGCGCCAACACAGATACGCAGTATTTT
CDR3 protein: CASSPNSANTDTQYF

V gene: TRBV29-1
clone size: NA
J gene: TRBJ1-2
D gene: TRBD1
CDR3 DNA: TGCAGCGTTGAAGAGGGGACAGTCTATGGCTACACCTTC
CDR3 protein: CSVEEGTVYGYTF

V gene: TRBV6-6
clone size: NA
J gene: TRBJ2-7
D gene: TRBD1
CDR3 DNA: TGTGCCAGCAGCGAACAGAAGACAGGGCCATCCTACGAGCAGTACTTC
CDR3 protein: CASSEQKTGPSYEQYF

V gene: TRBV19
clone size: many
J gene: TRBJ1-1
D gene: NA
CDR3 DNA: TGTGCCAGTAGTACCCCTGACAGTTTAACTGAAGCTTTCTTT
CDR3 protein: CASSTPDSLTEAFF

V gene: TRBV5-1
clone size: NA
J gene: TRBJ2-2
D gene: NA
CDR3 DNA: TGCGCCAGCAGCTTGGCAGAACCCAACACCGGGGAGCTGTTTTTT
CDR3 protein: CASSLAEPNTGELFF

V gene: TRBV20-1
clone size: NA
J gene: TRBJ2-1
D gene: NA
CDR3 DNA: TGCAGTGCTAGAGATCTTAATGAGCAGTTCTTC
CDR3 protein: CSARDLNEQFF

V gene: TRBV28
clone size: NA
J gene: TRBJ1-2
D gene: TRBD1
CDR3 DNA: TGTGCCAGCAGTTCCGACGACAGGGTTAGTGGCTACACCTTC
CDR3 protein: CASSSDDRVSGYTF

V gene: TRBV21-1
clone size: NA
J gene: TRBJ2-1
D gene: NA
CDR3 DNA: TGTGCCAGCAGCAACGACCTTGGGCCCCGAGGGACTAGCGGCTACAATGAGCAGTTCTTC
CDR3 protein: CASSNDLGPRGTSGYNEQFF

V gene: TRBV5-6
clone size: few
J gene: TRBJ1-2
D gene: NA
CDR3 DNA: TGTGCCAGCAGCGAGGTGTCCTATGGCTACACCTTC
CDR3 protein: CASSEVSYGYTF

V gene: TRBV7-3
clone size: NA
J gene: TRBJ1-1
D gene: NA
CDR3 DNA: TGTGCCAGCAGCTTACAACAGAACACTGAAGCTTTCTTT
CDR3 protein: CASSLQQNTEAFF

V gene: TRBV27
clone size: NA
J gene: TRBJ1-5
D gene: TRBD1
CDR3 DNA: TGTGCCAGCAGCCGTCCAGGGGGTAATCAGCCCCAGCATTTT
CDR3 protein: CASSRPGGNQPQHF

V gene: TRBV7-9
clone size: NA
J gene: TRBJ1-1
D gene: NA
CDR3 DNA: TGTGCCAGCAGTTTACGGGGCACTGAAGCTTTCTTT
CDR3 protein: CASSLRGTEAFF

V gene: TRBV28
clone size: NA
J gene: TRBJ1-5
D gene: TRBD1
CDR3 DNA: TGTGCCAGCAGTGTACCGGGACAGGGACAGCATTTT
CDR3 protein: CASSVPGQGQHF

V gene: TRBV19
clone size: once
J gene: TRBJ1-1
D gene: TRBD1
CDR3 DNA: TGTGCCAGTAGTTTGAGACAGGGCTCCACTGAAGCTTTCTTT
CDR3 protein: CASSLRQGSTEAFF

V gene: TRBV11-2
clone size: NA
J gene: TRBJ2-7
D gene: TRBD2
CDR3 DNA: TGTGCCAGCAGCTTAGCGTCCGGCGGGGGGTTTTCCTACGAGCAGTACTTC
CDR3 protein: CASSLASGGGFSYEQYF

V gene: TRBV6-5
clone size: NA
J gene: TRBJ1-3
D gene: NA
CDR3 DNA: TGTGCCAGCAGTTATGGCCACGAAGTCTCTGGAAACACCATATATTTT
CDR3 protein: CASSYGHEVSGNTIYF

V gene: TRBV5-5
clone size: NA
J gene: TRBJ1-5
D gene: NA
CDR3 DNA: TGTGCCAGCAGCAGGGGTGATCAGCCCCAGCATTTT
CDR3 protein: CASSRGDQPQHF